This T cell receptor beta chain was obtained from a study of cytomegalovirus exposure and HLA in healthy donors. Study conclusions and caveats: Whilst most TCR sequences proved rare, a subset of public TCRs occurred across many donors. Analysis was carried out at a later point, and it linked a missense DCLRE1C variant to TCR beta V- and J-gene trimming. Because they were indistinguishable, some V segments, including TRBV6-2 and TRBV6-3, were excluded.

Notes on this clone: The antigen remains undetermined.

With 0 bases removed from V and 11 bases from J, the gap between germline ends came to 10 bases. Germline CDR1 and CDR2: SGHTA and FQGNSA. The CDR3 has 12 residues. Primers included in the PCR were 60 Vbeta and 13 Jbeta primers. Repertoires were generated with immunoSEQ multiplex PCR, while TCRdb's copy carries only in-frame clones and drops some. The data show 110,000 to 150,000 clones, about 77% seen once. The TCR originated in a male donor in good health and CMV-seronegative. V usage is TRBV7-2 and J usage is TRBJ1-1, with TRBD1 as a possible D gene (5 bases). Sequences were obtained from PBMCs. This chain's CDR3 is CASSLAIGAAFF. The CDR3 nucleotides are TGTGCCAGCAGCTTAGCTATAGGGGCGGCTTTCTTT.